A selection of T cell receptor beta chains follows, all from one sample in a study of breast tumors, draining lymph nodes, adjacent tissues. One entry per CDR3 protein, called by TCRdb with MiXCR from the multiplex PCR reads. The sample carries 200,000 to 300,000 distinct CDR3 sequences, 30% recorded once. Sequencing used axillary lymph node tissue. These receptor sequences come from a female donor with breast cancer. Some clones in this sample may be carry-over from other donors' samples. Each CDR3 is given with its conserved first and last residue. The D gene is left open where the match is weak. A clone size is listed for some rows: how often the clone was seen (once, few, many), or a class if it is expanded.

>TRBJ2-3|TRBD2|NA|TRBV12-3/TRBV12-4
CASSLGGASGRALMYF
TGTGCCAGCAGTCTAGGGGGGGCTAGCGGGAGGGCCTTAATGTATTTT
>TRBJ1-1|TRBD1|NA|TRBV6-2/TRBV6-3
CASSRTGVGPTEAFF
TGTGCCAGCAGTCGGACAGGGGTCGGTCCGACTGAAGCTTTCTTT
>TRBJ2-1|TRBD2|NA|TRBV7-2
CAGSFALAEGRNEQFF
TGTGCCGGCAGCTTCGCCCTAGCGGAGGGGCGGAATGAGCAGTTCTTC
>TRBJ2-1|NA|many|TRBV6-5
CASRPKLSSYNEQFF
TGTGCCAGCAGACCAAAACTGAGCTCCTACAATGAGCAGTTCTTC
>TRBJ2-2|NA|many|TRBV5-1
CASRGGTGELFF
TGCGCCAGCAGAGGGGGCACCGGGGAGCTGTTTTTT
>TRBJ2-1|NA|NA|TRBV25-1
CASGTYEQFF
TGTGCCAGCGGTACTTACGAGCAGTTCTTC
>TRBJ2-7|TRBD2|many|TRBV20-1
CSASMWEGSGYEQYF
TGCAGTGCTAGTATGTGGGAGGGTTCTGGCTACGAGCAGTACTTC
>TRBJ2-1|TRBD1|NA|TRBV11-2
CASSLVSTGTVSYNEQFF
TGTGCCAGCAGCTTAGTTTCGACCGGGACAGTGAGTTACAATGAGCAGTTCTTC
>TRBJ2-5|TRBD2|many|TRBV13
CASTRLLAGGQETQYF
TGTGCCAGCACCCGCCTACTAGCGGGAGGACAAGAGACCCAGTACTTC
>TRBJ2-2|NA|many|TRBV9
CASSTGTASTGELFF
TGTGCCAGCAGCACCGGGACTGCATCCACCGGGGAGCTGTTTTTT
>TRBJ2-7|TRBD2|NA|TRBV28
CASSLPTSGRAPYEQYF
TGTGCCAGCAGTTTGCCGACTAGCGGGAGAGCACCCTACGAGCAGTACTTC
>TRBJ2-2|NA|many|TRBV6-5
CASSRSFTGELFF
TGTGCCAGCAGTCGTAGCTTCACCGGGGAGCTGTTTTTT
>TRBJ2-3|TRBD2|many|TRBV11-2
CASSYSGRASDTQYF
TGTGCCAGCAGCTACAGCGGGAGGGCCTCAGATACGCAGTATTTT
>TRBJ2-7|TRBD2|many|TRBV9
CASSAKAGGSYEQYF
TGTGCCAGCAGCGCCAAAGCGGGAGGCTCCTACGAGCAGTACTTC
>TRBJ1-6|TRBD1|NA|TRBV7-2
CASGPTGTGRNSPLHF
TGTGCCAGCGGCCCGACCGGGACAGGGAGAAATTCACCCCTCCACTTT
>TRBJ2-7|NA|many|TRBV9
CASSPDAGRGIYEQYF
TGTGCCAGCAGCCCCGATGCGGGCAGAGGTATCTACGAGCAGTACTTC
>TRBJ2-2|TRBD2|once|TRBV7-6
CASGLRLAGAAGELFF
TGTGCCAGCGGCTTACGACTAGCGGGAGCCGCCGGGGAGCTGTTTTTT
>TRBJ2-1|TRBD2|NA|TRBV27
CASSFSLAEHNEQFF
TGTGCCAGCAGTTTTAGTCTAGCGGAACACAATGAGCAGTTCTTC
>TRBJ2-7|NA|NA|TRBV10-3
CASGDTYEQYF
TGTGCCAGCGGAGATACCTACGAGCAGTACTTC
>TRBJ2-3|TRBD2|NA|TRBV20-1
CSAPWTSGRAGGVPDTQYF
TGCAGTGCTCCATGGACTAGCGGGAGAGCTGGGGGGGTCCCAGATACGCAGTATTTT
>TRBJ2-2|TRBD2|NA|TRBV11-3
CASSLDQIVASGRVTGELFF
TGTGCCAGCAGCTTAGATCAGATTGTGGCTAGCGGGAGAGTCACCGGGGAGCTGTTTTTT
>TRBJ2-5|TRBD2|many|TRBV5-6
CASNGGTSGVQETQYF
TGTGCCAGCAACGGGGGGACTAGCGGGGTCCAAGAGACCCAGTACTTC
>TRBJ2-3|NA|NA|TRBV7-6
CASSQRGGNTQYF
TGTGCCAGCAGCCAACGAGGGGGAAATACGCAGTATTTT
>TRBJ2-2|NA|many|TRBV19
CASSTFARGNTGELFF
TGTGCCAGTAGTACCTTTGCCCGGGGGAACACCGGGGAGCTGTTTTTT
>TRBJ1-5|NA|once|TRBV10-3
CAISPAQAENQPQHF
TGTGCCATCAGCCCAGCACAGGCCGAAAATCAGCCCCAGCATTTT
>TRBJ1-2|NA|NA|TRBV28
CASRTVGALGYTF
TGTGCCAGCAGGACCGTTGGGGCGCTTGGCTACACCTTC
>TRBJ1-4|NA|many|TRBV10-1
CARRVRGYEKLFF
TGCGCCAGGAGGGTTCGGGGGTATGAAAAACTGTTTTTT
>TRBJ2-5|TRBD2|NA|TRBV20-1
CSARDVSGRETQYF
TGCAGTGCTAGAGATGTTAGCGGGAGGGAGACCCAGTACTTC
>TRBJ1-4|NA|many|TRBV2
CASSGLSEKLFF
TGTGCCAGCAGTGGGTTGTCCGAAAAACTGTTTTTT
>TRBJ2-7|NA|NA|TRBV28
CASRGTSFSYEQYF
TGTGCCAGCAGGGGAACCTCGTTCTCCTACGAGCAGTACTTC
>TRBJ2-7|TRBD2|NA|TRBV15
CATGLGTREKPYERCF
TGTGCCACCGGACTCGGGACTAGGGAGAAACCCTACGAGCGGTGCTTC
>TRBJ1-3|NA|many|TRBV19
CASSGLNPSGNTIYF
TGTGCCAGTAGTGGTCTCAACCCCTCTGGAAACACCATATATTTT
>TRBJ2-5|TRBD2|many|TRBV7-2
CASSLALAGGDRETQYF
TGTGCCAGCAGCTTAGCACTAGCGGGAGGTGATAGGGAGACCCAGTACTTC
>TRBJ1-1|NA|NA|TRBV20-1
CSARTANTEAFF
TGCAGTGCCAGGACAGCGAACACTGAAGCTTTCTTT
>TRBJ2-3|TRBD2|NA|TRBV6-5
CASSRAGGSDTQYF
TGTGCCAGCAGCCGAGCGGGAGGATCGGATACGCAGTATTTT
>TRBJ2-5|TRBD2|NA|TRBV15
CATRITGGPNERYF
TGTGCCACCAGGATAACGGGAGGGCCGAATGAGCGGTACTTC
>TRBJ2-1|TRBD2|NA|TRBV6-1
CATRTSGSSYNEQFF
TGTGCCACCCGGACTAGCGGGAGTTCCTACAATGAGCAGTTCTTC
>TRBJ2-7|NA|many|TRBV5-1
CASSSNGLSYEQYF
TGCGCCAGCAGCTCCAACGGATTATCCTACGAGCAGTACTTC
>TRBJ2-4|NA|NA|TRBV2
CASSPIRQDKNIQYF
TGTGCCAGCTCACCCATTAGACAGGACAAAAACATTCAGTACTTC
>TRBJ2-7|TRBD2|NA|TRBV6-6
CASSRPPEGTSLF
TGTGCCAGCAGTCGTCCTCCGGAGGGGACTAGTCTGTTC
>TRBJ1-2|NA|many|TRBV7-2
CASSLDLVTVIGYTF
TGTGCCAGCAGCTTAGACCTCGTGACAGTTATCGGCTACACCTTC
>TRBJ2-2|TRBD2|NA|TRBV19
CASSSSGAMGGELFF
TGTGCCAGTAGCTCTAGCGGGGCCATGGGCGGGGAGCTGTTTTTT
>TRBJ2-5|TRBD2|once|TRBV2
CASSGAGVETQYF
TGTGCCAGCAGTGGGGCGGGAGTGGAGACCCAGTACTTC
>TRBJ2-1|TRBD2|many|TRBV20-1
CSARDPGLAGVAGYNEQFF
TGCAGTGCTAGAGATCCCGGACTAGCGGGAGTAGCTGGCTACAATGAGCAGTTCTTC
>TRBJ2-1|TRBD2|few|TRBV3-1
CASIGGSDYNEQFF
TGTGCCAGCATCGGCGGGAGTGACTACAATGAGCAGTTCTTC
>TRBJ1-2|TRBD1|many|TRBV5-1
CASSRDSSVGGYTF
TGCGCCAGCAGCCGGGACAGTTCGGTCGGGGGCTACACCTTC
>TRBJ2-3|NA|many|TRBV5-6
CASSKTDKFTDTQYF
TGTGCCAGCAGCAAAACTGACAAATTCACAGATACGCAGTATTTT
>TRBJ2-3|NA|many|TRBV7-2
CASSPARDTQYF
TGTGCCAGCAGCCCGGCACGGGATACGCAGTATTTT
>TRBJ2-7|NA|many|TRBV4-2
CASSQEAGTSYEQYF
TGTGCCAGCAGCCAAGAGGCTGGCACCTCCTACGAGCAGTACTTC
>TRBJ2-5|TRBD2|NA|TRBV6-2/TRBV6-3
CASSLALESSGSLETQYF
TGTGCCAGCAGTTTAGCCCTAGAATCTAGCGGGAGTTTGGAGACCCAGTACTTC
>TRBJ1-5|NA|few|TRBV20-1
CSAPGDSPSNQPQHF
TGCAGTGCTCCGGGGGACTCGCCTAGCAATCAGCCCCAGCATTTT
>TRBJ2-2|NA|many|TRBV4-3
CASRQTRLNTGELFF
TGCGCCAGCAGACAAACTAGGTTGAACACCGGGGAGCTGTTTTTT
>TRBJ2-2|TRBD2|many|TRBV4-1
CASSQDRNSGISGELFF
TGCGCCAGCAGCCAAGATAGGAATAGCGGGATTAGCGGGGAGCTGTTTTTT